This TCR beta chain originates from a study of regulatory T cells in long-lasting Graves disease. The authors built TCR beta libraries using iRepertoire HTBI primers and Arm-PCR of CDR3 regions. TCRdb reanalysed the multiplex PCR reads using MiXCR and keeps one entry per CDR3 protein. The sample records around 420,000 distinct CDR3 sequences, approximately 16% being singletons. The CDR3 spans 14 residues. V lost 6 bases, J lost 8 bases, and 6 bases stayed unmatched. The germline V gene has CDR1 DFQATT and CDR2 SNEGSKA (reference sequence). Described time point: newly diagnosed GD, antithyroid drugs for less than 3 months. The TCR library was made from RNA extracted from PBMCs. Study-wide results and caveats: Persistent-disease Graves' patients showed less TCR diversity than new cases.

There are many counts of this clonotype. Its matching antigen is unknown. Separately, the same data were catalogued under a study of T cells in Graves' hyperthyroidism and ophthalmopathy. That source reports: Using 13 V-J features, a model discriminated ophthalmopathy from stable hyperthyroidism.

The receptor comes from a woman between 40 and 50 years old with Graves disease. V is TRBV20-1 and J is TRBJ2-1; TRBD2 aligns across 14 bases. This specimen was peripheral blood mononuclear cells (PBMCs), taken at new diagnosis, from a patient treated with antithyroid drugs. CDR3 in DNA: TGCAGTGCATGGACTAGCGGGAGGATCTATGAGCAGTTCTTC. Translating it yields CSAWTSGRIYEQFF.